These 6 T cell receptor beta chains were all obtained from the same sample, sequenced in a study of a mutant IDH1 vaccine in newly diagnosed glioma. Stated time point: baseline, week 1 (first vaccination visit). Treatment indicated: pre-vaccination baseline after standard-of-care therapy. The table came from immunoSEQ multiplex PCR; TCRdb's copy has only in-frame clones and leaves some out. The table includes tens of thousands of clones, approximately 80% detected once. Sequenced material: PBMCs, taken from a glioma patient treated with radiotherapy, temozolomide or both. The receptor source for this set is a man aged 40-50 years with glioma. Some clones in this sample may be carry-over from other donors' samples.

The chain is built from TRBV11-2 and TRBJ2-3; TRBD2 aligns across 10 bases. This CDR3 region has 16 residues. With 5 bases clipped from V and 9 bases from J, the junction kept 14 bases outside the gene matches. Per germline, CDR1 SGHAT and CDR2 FQNNGV. The CDR3 loop is CASSSLAGARMKTQYF. The CDR3 DNA sequence: TGTGCCAGCAGCAGTCTAGCGGGGGCCAGGATGAAGACGCAGTATTTT.

The rearrangement joins TRBV19 to TRBJ1-1, with a weak D call TRBD1 (5 bases). The V end was cut by 5 bases, the J end by 3 bases, with 10 bases between. The germline V gene encodes CDR1 LNHDA and CDR2 SQIVND (reference sequence). The CDR3 sequence is 13 residues long. This CDR3 is CASSWGGHTEAFF. CDR3 sequence (DNA): TGTGCCAGTAGTTGGGGGGGTCACACTGAAGCTTTCTTT.

The chain combines TRBV4-1 with TRBJ2-5, with D possibly being TRBD1 (5 bases). Trimming pared 0 bases from V and 4 bases from J, leaving 15 bases between. The length of the CDR3 is 16 residues. Germline lookup yields CDR1 MGHRA and CDR2 YSYEKL. For the CDR3, the DNA is TGCGCCAGCAGCCAAGATTGGCCCTCCAGGGTAGAGACCCAGTACTTC. The encoded protein is CASSQDWPSRVETQYF.

The chain uses TRBV29-1 and TRBJ1-1; a possible D gene is TRBD1 (6 bases). The CDR3 is 13 amino acids. Between the trimmed V and J ends, which lost 7 bases and 3 bases, there was a span of 15 bases. Germline V CDR1 and CDR2: SQVTM, ANQGSEA. In DNA form, the CDR3 reads TGCAGCGCAGGGGTACGTGGAGACACTGAAGCTTTCTTT. It specifies CSAGVRGDTEAFF.

This clone occurred many times. The V gene is TRBV25-1, the J gene TRBJ1-2; TRBD1 matches 11 bases. This CDR3 spans 13 amino acids. J gave up 8 bases and V 6 bases, and 5 bases lay outside the gene matches. Looked up from germline, CDR1 is MGHDK and CDR2 is SYGVNS. The CDR3 nucleotides are TGTGCCAGCAGGGGACAGGGGGTGAAGGGCTACACCTTC. Residues: CASRGQGVKGYTF.

The genes are TRBV14 and TRBJ1-2, with TRBD1 matching over 9 bases. Germline CDR1 reads SGHDN; CDR2 reads FVKESK. This CDR3 has 15 amino acids. V was clipped by 0 bases and J by 8 bases; unmatched bases: 7. CDR3 in amino acids: CASSQDVGQGKGYTF. The CDR3 DNA reads as TGTGCCAGCAGCCAAGATGTCGGACAGGGGAAGGGCTACACCTTC.